This T cell receptor (beta chain) emerged from a study of CXCR3-negative and CXCR3-positive naive CD8 T cells. The authors prepared UMI-labeled TRB cDNA libraries by 5' RACE. TCRdb re-called the 5' RACE reads; every CDR3 protein appears as one record, without DNA. Its table records fewer than 95,000 distinct CDR3 sequences. CD45RO-CCR7+CD27+CD95- cells counted as naive CD8+ T cells. This CDR3 has 17 amino acids. The sequencing sample was made of naive CXCR3- CD8+ T cells from blood. Indicated subset: CD45RO-CCR7+CD27+CD95- naive CD8+ T cells lacking CXCR3 (TNR3-). The source of this sequence is a human donor in good health. Some clones in this sample may be carry-over from other donors' samples. The rearrangement links TRBV12-3 or TRBV12-4 to TRBJ2-2; the D call of TRBD1 rests on TCRdb alone, since no DNA is present to check it. The chain's CDR3 is CASAPFPGQGHTGELFF.